Listed below are T cell receptor beta chains from one sample, sequenced in a study of CD8+ T cells in alopecia areata. Libraries were prepared by immunoSEQ multiplex PCR; TCRdb keeps only in-frame clonotypes and omits some of them. The table includes approximately 180,000 clones, 64% detected once. This material consisted of CD4+ T cells sorted from blood, taken between weeks 47 and 50, from a patient treated with tofacitinib. These receptors were obtained from a human donor with alopecia areata. CDR3s include the opening cysteine and the closing phenylalanine or tryptophan. The D gene is left open where the match is weak. Where a row states a size, it is once, few, many or the class of an expanded clone; other rows omit it.

clone_size j_call d_call v_call cdr3_aa cdr3_nt
NA TRBJ2-1 NA TRBV7-6 CASSLSSYPYNEQFF TGTGCCAGCAGCTTATCTAGTTACCCTTACAATGAGCAGTTCTTC
once TRBJ1-1 NA TRBV29-1 CSVVEVFGTEAFF TGCAGCGTTGTTGAGGTTTTTGGCACTGAAGCTTTCTTT
NA TRBJ2-3 TRBD1 TRBV6-1 CASSDGTAFFSTDTQYF TGTGCCAGCAGTGATGGGACAGCCTTTTTTTCCACAGATACGCAGTATTTT
NA TRBJ1-2 NA TRBV4-3 CASSQIGGNGYTF TGCGCCAGCAGCCAGATCGGGGGTAACGGCTACACCTTC
NA TRBJ2-1 NA TRBV7-2 CASSLGGAGEQFF TGTGCCAGCAGCTTAGGAGGGGCAGGTGAGCAGTTCTTC
few TRBJ2-5 NA TRBV7-2 CASSPPGSGYRETQYF TGTGCCAGCAGCCCGCCGGGGTCTGGGTATCGGGAGACCCAGTACTTC
NA TRBJ1-1 NA TRBV28 CASTLVGVNTEAFF TGTGCCAGCACTTTGGTGGGTGTGAACACTGAAGCTTTCTTT
few TRBJ2-3 NA TRBV5-1 CASSLLITDTQYF TGCGCCAGCAGCTTGTTGATCACAGATACGCAGTATTTT
NA TRBJ2-7 TRBD1 TRBV29-1 CSVTGQAYEQYF TGCAGCGTGACGGGACAGGCCTACGAGCAGTACTTC
NA TRBJ2-5 TRBD1 TRBV19 CASNGFRGETQYF TGTGCCAGTAACGGGTTCAGGGGGGAGACCCAGTACTTC
NA TRBJ2-7 TRBD1 TRBV29-1 CSVGADRGYEQYF TGCAGCGTGGGAGCCGACAGGGGCTACGAGCAGTACTTC
NA TRBJ2-3 NA TRBV29-1 CSVGRGTDTQYF TGCAGCGTTGGCAGGGGAACAGATACGCAGTATTTT
NA TRBJ2-5 NA TRBV15 CATSRATTWETQYF TGTGCCACCAGCAGAGCGACGACCTGGGAGACCCAGTACTTC
NA TRBJ1-5 NA TRBV12-5 CASALGGQPQHF TGTGCTAGTGCCCTTGGAGGTCAGCCCCAGCATTTT
few TRBJ1-1 NA TRBV29-1 CSVVTGPMNTEAFF TGCAGCGTTGTGACAGGACCTATGAACACTGAAGCTTTCTTT
NA TRBJ1-1 TRBD1 TRBV30 CAWSAGTVNTEAFF TGTGCCTGGAGTGCCGGGACAGTTAACACTGAAGCTTTCTTT
NA TRBJ1-5 NA TRBV30 CAWSVRGSLSNQPQHF TGTGCCTGGAGTGTACGGGGGTCCCTTAGCAATCAGCCCCAGCATTTT
many TRBJ2-1 NA TRBV5-6 CASSLKGAYNEQFF TGTGCCAGCAGCTTGAAAGGGGCATACAATGAGCAGTTCTTC
NA TRBJ2-5 NA TRBV19 CASSIGMQETQYF TGTGCCAGTAGTATCGGCATGCAAGAGACCCAGTACTTC
NA TRBJ2-2 NA TRBV5-1 CASSLDSLTGELFF TGCGCCAGCAGCTTGGACAGCTTAACCGGGGAGCTGTTTTTT
NA TRBJ2-1 NA TRBV5-1 CASSLIRGASYNEQFF TGCGCCAGCAGCCTCATCAGGGGCGCTTCCTACAATGAGCAGTTCTTC
NA TRBJ2-3 NA TRBV30 CAWTGMGTDTQYF TGTGCCTGGACGGGGATGGGGACAGATACGCAGTATTTT
NA TRBJ1-5 TRBD1 TRBV27 CASRSLGQGNQPQHF TGTGCCAGCAGATCACTCGGACAGGGAAATCAGCCCCAGCATTTT
NA TRBJ2-4 NA TRBV10-1 CASSDAGVGKNIQYF TGCGCCAGCAGTGACGCAGGGGTCGGCAAAAACATTCAGTACTTC
NA TRBJ2-6 TRBD1 TRBV2 CATMPGTGRSGANVLTF TGTGCCACAATGCCCGGGACAGGGCGCTCTGGGGCCAACGTCCTGACTTTC
NA TRBJ2-7 NA TRBV7-2 CASSTLQGSYEQYF TGTGCCAGCAGCACACTTCAGGGGTCCTACGAGCAGTACTTC
NA TRBJ2-5 NA TRBV15 CATSRTLEETQYF TGTGCCACCAGCAGAACCCTAGAAGAGACCCAGTACTTC
NA TRBJ1-6 NA TRBV7-9 CASSLRESPLHF TGTGCCAGCAGCTTACGGGAGTCACCCCTCCACTTT
few TRBJ1-2 TRBD1 TRBV4-2 CASSPTPGTGYYGYTF TGTGCCAGCAGCCCCACCCCTGGGACAGGGTACTATGGCTACACCTTC
NA TRBJ2-7 NA TRBV7-2 CASSLDEGITYEQYF TGTGCCAGCAGCTTAGATGAAGGGATCACCTACGAGCAGTACTTC
NA TRBJ1-1 NA TRBV9 CASSSQTGGTEAFF TGTGCCAGCAGCTCTCAGACAGGCGGCACTGAAGCTTTCTTT
NA TRBJ2-7 NA TRBV6-6 CASTGLAYEQYF TGTGCCAGCACCGGACTGGCCTACGAGCAGTACTTC
NA TRBJ1-6 NA TRBV30 CAWGRINSPLHF TGTGCCTGGGGACGGATTAATTCACCCCTCCACTTT
few TRBJ1-2 TRBD1 TRBV29-1 CSVETTGGYGYTF TGCAGCGTTGAAACTACAGGGGGCTATGGCTACACCTTC
NA TRBJ1-1 NA TRBV30 CAWSVGRDREAFF TGTGCCTGGAGTGTAGGGAGAGATCGTGAAGCTTTCTTT
once TRBJ2-6 NA TRBV2 CASSGRVGSGANVLTF TGTGCCAGCAGCGGCCGGGTGGGCTCTGGGGCCAACGTCCTGACTTTC
many TRBJ2-1 TRBD2 TRBV6-1 CASREGAPRTRLFF TGTGCCAGCAGGGAGGGAGCGCCACGGACTAGACTGTTCTTC
NA TRBJ1-2 NA TRBV29-1 CSVLSTSGQGFGYTF TGCAGCGTTCTCTCCACCTCGGGCCAGGGGTTCGGCTACACCTTC
NA TRBJ2-5 NA TRBV7-2 CASSPTSFQETQYF TGTGCCAGCAGTCCCACATCTTTCCAAGAGACCCAGTACTTC
many TRBJ2-3 NA TRBV18 CASSPFKASTDTQYF TGTGCCAGCTCACCATTCAAGGCTAGCACAGATACGCAGTATTTT
NA TRBJ1-5 NA TRBV5-4 CASSVDGGQPQHF TGTGCCAGCAGCGTGGACGGGGGGCAGCCCCAGCATTTT
NA TRBJ1-4 NA TRBV30 CACQGTTNEKLFF TGTGCCTGCCAGGGGACCACTAATGAAAAACTGTTTTTT
NA TRBJ2-1 TRBD1 TRBV29-1 CSVAGTGGYNEQFF TGCAGCGTCGCCGGGACAGGGGGCTACAATGAGCAGTTCTTC
NA TRBJ2-7 NA TRBV2 CASTGQRTYEQYF TGTGCCAGCACCGGGCAGAGAACCTACGAGCAGTACTTC
NA TRBJ1-1 NA TRBV29-1 CSVGGIMNTEAFF TGCAGCGTCGGGGGGATCATGAACACTGAAGCTTTCTTT
few TRBJ1-2 TRBD1 TRBV28 CASRVTGESLTNYGYTF TGTGCCAGCAGGGTAACAGGGGAGAGCCTAACTAACTATGGCTACACCTTC
few TRBJ2-7 NA TRBV15 CATSRVLPATGWGYEQYF TGTGCCACCAGCAGAGTGCTTCCGGCTACAGGGTGGGGGTACGAGCAGTACTTC
NA TRBJ2-1 TRBD1 TRBV19 CASQPDVGQGGSEQFF TGTGCCAGTCAGCCCGACGTTGGACAGGGCGGAAGTGAGCAGTTCTTC
NA TRBJ2-3 NA TRBV29-1 CSGDTGDTQYF TGCAGCGGAGACACGGGAGATACGCAGTATTTT
NA TRBJ2-7 TRBD2 TRBV28 CASRNSGGRYEQYF TGTGCCAGCAGGAACAGCGGGGGCAGGTACGAGCAGTACTTC
NA TRBJ1-2 TRBD1 TRBV19 CASGRQGASYGYTF TGTGCCAGTGGGCGACAGGGGGCTAGTTATGGCTACACCTTC
NA TRBJ1-4 TRBD1 TRBV30 CACTHRGHEKLFF TGTGCCTGCACTCACAGGGGGCACGAAAAACTGTTTTTT
NA TRBJ1-6 NA TRBV27 CASSLFGSPLHF TGTGCCAGCAGTTTATTCGGTTCACCCCTCCACTTT
NA TRBJ2-1 NA TRBV9 CASSGRRSNEQFF TGTGCCAGCAGCGGACGCAGGAGCAATGAGCAGTTCTTC
NA TRBJ2-2 NA TRBV2 CASIPDANTGELFF TGTGCCAGCATCCCTGACGCTAACACCGGGGAGCTGTTTTTT
NA TRBJ2-3 NA TRBV4-3 CASSQDMVSTDTQYF TGCGCCAGCAGCCAAGATATGGTGAGCACAGATACGCAGTATTTT
NA TRBJ2-3 NA TRBV5-4 CASSSPRTDTQYF TGTGCCAGCAGCTCTCCTCGCACAGATACGCAGTATTTT
NA TRBJ1-1 NA TRBV30 CAWSRFPGLVDRMNTEAFF TGTGCCTGGAGTAGATTCCCCGGCCTCGTGGACCGCATGAACACTGAAGCTTTCTTT